This T cell receptor (beta chain) originates from a study of blood T cell repertoires in COVID-19. Clones were sequenced by immunoSEQ multiplex PCR, and TCRdb holds only the in-frame ones, with some missing. The sample has roughly 100,000 clones, roughly 92% seen once; the top ten hold around 5.8%. Trimming removed 4 bases from V and 5 bases from J, with 9 bases in between. The CDR3 is made up of 13 amino acids. Germline V gene sequence: CDR1 MDHEN, CDR2 SYDVKM. The TCR comes from a man aged 50 to 60 with active COVID-19. Material for sequencing was peripheral blood. This chain links TRBV28 with TRBJ1-3; TRBD1 might be the D (5 bases). The CDR3 DNA follows: TGTGCCAGCAGTTCCCAGGGAAGAAACACCATATATTTT. Residues: CASSSQGRNTIYF.